These T cell receptor beta chains were read from a single sample in a study of cytotoxic CD8 clonotypes in ibrutinib-treated CLL. TCRdb keeps only in-frame clones here, not all; method: immunoSEQ multiplex PCR. Of some 200,000 clones listed, 70% are singletons. Specimen: PBMCs, collected after 12 months of ibrutinib treatment. The receptors were sampled from a human donor with chronic lymphocytic leukemia. Both conserved end residues are part of each CDR3. Fields, in order: D gene, J gene, V gene, clone size, CDR3 DNA, CDR3 protein. D genes are given only for firm matches. Size is stated for part of the rows, as once, few or many counts, or as a class when the clone is expanded.

>NA|TRBJ1-5|TRBV30|NA
TGTGCCTGGAGTAAAGGGGCCCACACCAATAGCAATCAGCCCCAGCATTTT
CAWSKGAHTNSNQPQHF
>NA|TRBJ1-6|TRBV5-1|once
TGCGCCAGCAGCTTCCATGGGAGGACTCTAATGGCTAATTCACCCCTCCACTTT
CASSFHGRTLMANSPLHF
>NA|TRBJ2-3|TRBV29-1|NA
TGCAGCGTTACAGGGAATAATAAAGATACGCAGTATTTT
CSVTGNNKDTQYF
>TRBD1|TRBJ2-7|TRBV4-3|NA
TGCGCCAGCAGCCAAGATGCAGGGACAGGGATGTACGAGCAGTACTTC
CASSQDAGTGMYEQYF
>NA|TRBJ1-2|TRBV7-3|few
TGTGCCAGCAGCTTAAAGGCGGAATACTATGGCTACACCTTC
CASSLKAEYYGYTF
>TRBD1|TRBJ2-3|TRBV30|few
TGTGCCTGGTCCCCGGGACAGCTAAGGACAGATACGCAGTATTTT
CAWSPGQLRTDTQYF
>NA|TRBJ2-1|TRBV5-1|NA
TGCGCCAGCAGCTTGGGGGGCAATGAGCAGTTCTTC
CASSLGGNEQFF
>NA|TRBJ2-1|TRBV5-8|NA
TGTGCCAGCACGGGGACGGATTACAATGAGCAGTTCTTC
CASTGTDYNEQFF
>TRBD2|TRBJ2-5|TRBV5-1|NA
TGCGCCAGCAGGGGGGCTAGCGGGACCCAAGAGACCCAGTACTTC
CASRGASGTQETQYF
>TRBD1|TRBJ2-5|TRBV18|NA
TGTGCCAGCTCATGGACAGGGGGCAAGGAGACCCAGTACTTC
CASSWTGGKETQYF
>NA|TRBJ1-2|TRBV7-3|NA
TGTGCCAGCAGCTCCTCTCCCGCGGGGCGAGGTGGCTACACCTTC
CASSSSPAGRGGYTF
>NA|TRBJ1-5|TRBV19|NA
TGTGCCAGTAGACCGGGACAAAATAGCAATCAGCCCCAGCATTTT
CASRPGQNSNQPQHF
>NA|TRBJ1-5|TRBV28|NA
TGTGCCAGCAGCCTCATGAGGGGTTCTCGTCAGCCCCAGCATTTT
CASSLMRGSRQPQHF
>NA|TRBJ1-5|TRBV21-1|NA
TGTGCCAGCAGCAAAGGGATGGGATATAGCAATCAGCCCCAGCATTTT
CASSKGMGYSNQPQHF
>NA|TRBJ2-2|TRBV7-3|few
TGTGCCAGCAAGGACGGTCCCGGGGAGCTGTTTTTT
CASKDGPGELFF
>TRBD1|TRBJ1-6|TRBV7-9|once
TGTGCCAGCAGCAGCAGGGGGAGCTCCTATAATTCACCCCTCCACTTT
CASSSRGSSYNSPLHF